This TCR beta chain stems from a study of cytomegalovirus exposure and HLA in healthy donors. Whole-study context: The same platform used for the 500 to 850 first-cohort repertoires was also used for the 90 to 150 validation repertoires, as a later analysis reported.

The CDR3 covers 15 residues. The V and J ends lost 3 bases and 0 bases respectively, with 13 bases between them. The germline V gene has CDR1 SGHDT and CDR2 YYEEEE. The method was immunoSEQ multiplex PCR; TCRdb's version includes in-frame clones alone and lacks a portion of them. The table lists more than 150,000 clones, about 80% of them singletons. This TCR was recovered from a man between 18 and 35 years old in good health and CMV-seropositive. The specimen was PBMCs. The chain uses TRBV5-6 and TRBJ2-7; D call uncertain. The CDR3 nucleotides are TGTGCCAGCAGCTCCACCGGAGCCAGCTCCTACGAGCAGTACTTC. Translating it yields CASSSTGASSYEQYF.